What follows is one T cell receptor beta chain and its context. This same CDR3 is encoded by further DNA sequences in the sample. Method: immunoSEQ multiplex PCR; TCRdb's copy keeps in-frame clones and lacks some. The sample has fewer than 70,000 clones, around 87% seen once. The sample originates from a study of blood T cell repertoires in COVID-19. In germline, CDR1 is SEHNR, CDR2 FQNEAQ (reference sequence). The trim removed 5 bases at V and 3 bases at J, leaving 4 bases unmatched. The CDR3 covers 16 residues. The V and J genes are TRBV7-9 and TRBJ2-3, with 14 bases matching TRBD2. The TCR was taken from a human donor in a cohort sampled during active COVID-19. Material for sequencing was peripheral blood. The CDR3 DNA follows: TGTGCCAGCAGCCCTAGACTAGCGGGGGGGACAGATACGCAGTATTTT. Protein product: CASSPRLAGGTDTQYF.